This passage covers 20 T cell receptor beta chains from one sample sequenced in a study of response to subunit inactivated influenza vaccine. MiXCR, applied by TCRdb to the RT-PCR reads, yields one record per CDR3 protein. Altogether 700,000 to 900,000 distinct CDR3 sequences are present, around 20% being singletons, with the ten largest covering roughly 10%. The material sequenced was PBMCs from blood, taken 5 days after vaccination. These receptors were collected from a man in his fifties who received an inactivated influenza vaccine.

Only one count was recorded for this clonotype. The J gene is TRBJ1-1, the V gene TRBV7-6; D uncertain. The CDR3 length is 15 residues. Between the trimmed V and J ends, which lost 1 base and 1 base, there was a span of 10 bases. The germline gives CDR1 SGHVS, CDR2 FNYEAQ. The CDR3 DNA follows: TGTGCCAGCAGCTTAGAGGTCCTACCGAACACTGAAGCTTTCTTT. It is translated as CASSLEVLPNTEAFF.

This clonotype was seen a handful of times. The genes are TRBV6-5 and TRBJ2-2, with 11 bases fitting TRBD2. With 2 bases clipped from V and 7 bases from J, the junction kept 3 bases outside the gene matches. CDR3 size: 15 residues. The V gene's germline CDR1 is MNHEY and CDR2 SVGAGI. The CDR3 nucleotides are TGTGCCAGCAGTTACGGGACTAGCGGTTTCGGGGAGCTGTTTTTT. Protein sequence: CASSYGTSGFGELFF.

This clonotype came up a few times. This chain uses TRBV20-1 with TRBJ1-4; perhaps TRBD1 as D (5 bases). Deletions cut 0 bases from V and 3 bases from J, with 11 bases between. This CDR3 spans 15 amino acids. Germline V lookup: CDR1 DFQATT, CDR2 SNEGSKA (reference sequence). CDR3 sequence reads: CSARDHGAPNEKLFF. The CDR3 DNA reads TGCAGTGCTAGAGATCATGGGGCCCCTAATGAAAAACTGTTTTTT.

DNA of the CDR3: TGTGCCAGCAGTTCCCCGAGCGGACTAGCGCCCACCGGGGAGCTGTTTTTT. Encoded protein: CASSSPSGLAPTGELFF. The chain recombines TRBV12-3 or TRBV12-4 with TRBJ2-2; 9 bases align to TRBD2. The CDR3 has 17 residues. V trimming: 4 bases; J trimming: 4 bases; junction bases outside the gene matches: 10.

The J gene is TRBJ2-7, the V gene TRBV7-9; TRBD1 agrees at 7 bases. J was trimmed by 5 bases and V by 6 bases; bases with no gene match: 10. The CDR3 totals 14 residues. The V gene's germline CDR1 is SEHNR and CDR2 FQNEAQ (reference sequence). The CDR3 DNA reads TGTGCCAGCAGTACAAGCGACAGGGTAAACGAGCAGTACTTC. The encoded protein is CASSTSDRVNEQYF.

V and J are TRBV11-1 and TRBJ2-6; 9 bases map to TRBD1. Germline CDR1 SGHAT, CDR2 FQDESV (reference sequence). The trim removed 5 bases at V and 2 bases at J, leaving 10 bases unmatched. CDR3 length equals 18 residues. This CDR3 is CASSDPGQGIAGANVLTF. The DNA for the CDR3 is TGTGCCAGCAGCGATCCGGGACAGGGTATAGCTGGGGCCAACGTCCTGACTTTC.

Many counts were recorded for this clonotype. The rearrangement joins TRBV29-1 to TRBJ2-1, with D perhaps TRBD2 (6 bases). V lost 2 bases and J 4 bases, leaving 12 bases between the germline ends. CDR1 is SQVTM and CDR2 is ANQGSEA in the germline V gene. This CDR3 has 14 amino acids. CDR3 nucleotide sequence: TGCAGCGTTGAAAATAGCGGAAAATACAATGAGCAGTTCTTC. Translation gives CSVENSGKYNEQFF.

The CDR3 DNA sequence: TGTGCCAGCAGCTTAATACTAGTAACGACTGAAGCTTTCTTT. Translation: CASSLILVTTEAFF. The chain joins TRBV7-2 to TRBJ1-1; no clear D gene. The germline V gene encodes CDR1 SGHTA and CDR2 FQGNSA. The CDR3 runs to 14 residues. Trimming removed 2 bases at V and 5 bases at J, with 12 bases between.

V gene TRBV12-3 or TRBV12-4 combines with J gene TRBJ1-1; 8 bases are a match to TRBD1. With 8 bases clipped from V and 4 bases from J, the junction kept 6 bases outside the gene matches. The CDR3 is 13 amino acids. The CDR3 sequence is CASRQGAFTEAFF. CDR3 nucleotide sequence: TGTGCCAGCCGCCAGGGGGCCTTCACTGAAGCTTTCTTT.

This sequence joins TRBV27 and TRBJ2-1; 8 positions match TRBD2. The V and J ends lost 4 bases and 0 bases, in that order; junction bases with no gene match: 5. Germline V gene data show CDR1 as MNHEY and CDR2 as SMNVEV (reference sequence). The CDR3 has 16 residues. DNA for the CDR3: TGTGCCAGCAGTTCTATGAGCGGGAGCTCCTACAATGAGCAGTTCTTC. This gives the protein CASSSMSGSSYNEQFF.

A few counts support this clonotype. CDR3 DNA: TGTGCCAGCAGCTTAGGGACTGGGACTAGCTTCTCCTACGAGCAGTACTTC. Translated, it gives CASSLGTGTSFSYEQYF. V usage is TRBV7-8 and J usage is TRBJ2-7, with 9 bases aligning to TRBD2. Germline CDR1 and CDR2: SGHVS and FQNEAQ. J gave up 0 bases and V 1 base, and 7 bases lay outside the gene matches. This CDR3 is built from 17 residues.

This clonotype was counted at least ten times. CDR3 protein: CSVGTGVSTEAFF. CDR3 bases: TGCAGCGTTGGGACAGGGGTATCCACTGAAGCTTTCTTT. The V call is TRBV29-1, the J call TRBJ1-1; 9 bases match TRBD1. CDR3 length: 13 residues. CDR1 and CDR2 from the germline V gene are SQVTM and ANQGSEA. Trimming removed 4 bases from V and 4 bases from J; junction bases left unmatched: 4.

The V and J genes are TRBV4-3 and TRBJ1-4; D is unresolved. V lost 1 base to trimming and J lost 0 bases, with 12 bases between them. CDR1 is LGHNA, CDR2 YSLEER, per germline. This CDR3 has 17 residues. The CDR3 DNA reads TGCGCCAGCAGCCAAGCTTCAGGAACCGCAACTAATGAAAAACTGTTTTTT. It codes for CASSQASGTATNEKLFF.

The genes are TRBV29-1 and TRBJ1-5, with D perhaps TRBD1 (6 bases). The V and J ends lost 4 bases and 5 bases respectively, with 12 bases between them. This CDR3 contains 13 residues. Germline CDR1 is SQVTM and CDR2 is ANQGSEA. DNA of the CDR3: TGCAGCGTTGCAAACTACAGGGATCAGCCCCAGCATTTT. This codes for CSVANYRDQPQHF.

This sequence joins TRBV10-3 and TRBJ2-1; 11 bases align to TRBD1. Germline CDR1 reads ENHRY; CDR2 reads SYGVKD. This CDR3 region has 15 residues. The ends lost 4 bases at V and 7 bases at J; junction bases unmatched: 6. CDR3 residues: CAISGGTGGMNEQFF. CDR3 DNA: TGTGCCATCAGTGGGGGGACAGGGGGTATGAATGAGCAGTTCTTC.

This clonotype was counted between two and nine times. This rearrangement joins TRBV12-3 or TRBV12-4 to TRBJ2-5; 10 bases are a match to TRBD2. With V trimmed by 6 bases and J by 5 bases, 9 bases remained unmatched. The CDR3 is 15 amino acids. CDR3 residues: CASRNTSGVVETQYF. DNA of the CDR3: TGTGCCAGCAGAAATACTAGCGGGGTGGTCGAGACCCAGTACTTC.

This clonotype has at least ten counts. V gene TRBV29-1 combines with J gene TRBJ2-5; the D gene is possibly TRBD1 (5 bases). V dropped 7 bases and J dropped 1 base, with 10 bases sitting between them. Germline V gene sequence: CDR1 SQVTM, CDR2 ANQGSEA. This CDR3 comprises 12 residues. The CDR3 loop is CSGQLSQETQYF. The CDR3, as DNA: TGCAGCGGACAGCTGAGCCAAGAGACCCAGTACTTC.

There are many counts of this clonotype. The chain uses TRBV5-1 and TRBJ2-7, with D unclear. Deletions cut 0 bases from V and 3 bases from J, with 7 bases between. Germline CDR1 is SGHRS and CDR2 is YFSETQ. This CDR3 contains 13 residues. The CDR3 spells CASSLDGNYEQYF. The CDR3 DNA is TGCGCCAGCAGCTTGGATGGCAACTACGAGCAGTACTTC.

This clonotype was detected a few times. The rearrangement uses TRBV20-1 and TRBJ2-7; TRBD1 matches 7 bases. V was pared by 0 bases and J by 4 bases, with 6 bases of the junction left unmatched. The V gene's germline CDR1 is DFQATT and CDR2 SNEGSKA (reference sequence). The CDR3 totals 14 residues. CDR3: CSARDLGTEYEQYF. DNA of the CDR3: TGCAGTGCTAGAGATCTTGGGACAGAGTACGAGCAGTACTTC.

The rearrangement uses TRBV5-1 and TRBJ2-3; D is perhaps TRBD2 (6 bases). The CDR3 runs 13 residues. In germline, CDR1 is SGHRS, CDR2 YFSETQ. V lost 7 bases to trimming and J lost 2 bases, with 11 bases between them. The CDR3 protein is CASLRENTDTQYF. CDR3 coding DNA: TGCGCCAGCCTGCGGGAAAACACAGATACGCAGTATTTT. Drawing the rest from reference TRBV5-1 and TRBJ2-3, the complete variable domain is KAGVTQTPRYLIKTRGQQVTLSCSPISGHRSVSWYQQTPGQGLQFLFEYFSETQRNKGNFPGRFSGRQFSNSRSEMNVSTLELGDSALYLCASLRENTDTQYFGPGTRLTVL.